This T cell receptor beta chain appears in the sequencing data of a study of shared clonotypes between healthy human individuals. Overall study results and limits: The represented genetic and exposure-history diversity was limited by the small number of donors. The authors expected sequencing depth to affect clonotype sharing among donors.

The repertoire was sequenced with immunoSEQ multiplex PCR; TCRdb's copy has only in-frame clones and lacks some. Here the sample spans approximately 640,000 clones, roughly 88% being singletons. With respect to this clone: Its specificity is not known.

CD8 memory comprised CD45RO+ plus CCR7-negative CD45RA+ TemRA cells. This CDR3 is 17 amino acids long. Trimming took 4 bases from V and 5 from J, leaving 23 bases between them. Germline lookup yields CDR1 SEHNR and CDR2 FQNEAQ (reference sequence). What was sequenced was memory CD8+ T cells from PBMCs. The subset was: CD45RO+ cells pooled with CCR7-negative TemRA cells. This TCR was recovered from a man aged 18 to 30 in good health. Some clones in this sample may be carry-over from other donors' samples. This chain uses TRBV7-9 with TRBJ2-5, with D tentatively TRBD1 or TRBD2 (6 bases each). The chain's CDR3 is CASSSFPSGAYGETQYF. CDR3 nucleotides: TGTGCCAGCAGCTCATTCCCCTCGGGGGCATACGGTGAGACCCAGTACTTC.